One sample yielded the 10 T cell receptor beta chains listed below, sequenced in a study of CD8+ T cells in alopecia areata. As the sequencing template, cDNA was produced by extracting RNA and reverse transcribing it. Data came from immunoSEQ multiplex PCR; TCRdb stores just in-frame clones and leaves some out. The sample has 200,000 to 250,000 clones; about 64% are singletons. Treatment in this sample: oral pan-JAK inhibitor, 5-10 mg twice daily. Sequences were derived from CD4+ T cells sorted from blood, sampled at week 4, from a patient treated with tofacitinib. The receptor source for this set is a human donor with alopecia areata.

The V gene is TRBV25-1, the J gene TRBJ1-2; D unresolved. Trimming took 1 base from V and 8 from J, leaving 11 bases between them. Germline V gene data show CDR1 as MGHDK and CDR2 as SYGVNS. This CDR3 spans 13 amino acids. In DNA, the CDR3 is TGTGCCAGCAGTGAATTGCCCATGGAAGGCTACACCTTC. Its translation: CASSELPMEGYTF.

CDR3 amino acids: CASSLGDNEQFF. In DNA, the CDR3 is TGTGCCAGCAGTCTAGGAGACAATGAGCAGTTCTTC. The chain is built from TRBV7-9 and TRBJ2-1; D gene unclear. The CDR3 runs to 12 residues. The V end lost 6 bases, the J end lost 5 bases, and 8 bases lay between the germline ends. CDR1 SEHNR and CDR2 FQNEAQ come from the germline V gene (reference sequence).

The CDR3 DNA is TGCAGCGTTGAAGACTTCGCAAGACAGGGAGGTCAGCCCCAGCATTTT. This encodes CSVEDFARQGGQPQHF. The V call is TRBV29-1, the J call TRBJ1-5; 7 bases match TRBD1. The CDR3 spans 16 residues. Germline CDR1 is SQVTM and CDR2 is ANQGSEA. Trimming cost V 0 bases and J 6 bases; bases outside gene matches: 11.

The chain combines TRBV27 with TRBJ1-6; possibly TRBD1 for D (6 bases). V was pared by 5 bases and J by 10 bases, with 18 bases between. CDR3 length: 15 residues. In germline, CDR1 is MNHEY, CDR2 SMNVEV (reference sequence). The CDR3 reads CASSPLGGGQSPLHF. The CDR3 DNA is TGTGCCAGCAGTCCGCTGGGGGGTGGACAGTCACCCCTCCACTTT.

Here the CDR3 reads CSCQGSPETQYF. CDR3 DNA sequence: TGCAGCTGTCAGGGGAGTCCAGAGACCCAGTACTTC. The V and J genes are TRBV29-1 and TRBJ2-5; tentatively, D is TRBD1 (6 bases). V lost 8 bases and J 4 bases, leaving 14 bases between the germline ends. Germline CDR1 is SQVTM and CDR2 is ANQGSEA. This CDR3 has 12 residues.

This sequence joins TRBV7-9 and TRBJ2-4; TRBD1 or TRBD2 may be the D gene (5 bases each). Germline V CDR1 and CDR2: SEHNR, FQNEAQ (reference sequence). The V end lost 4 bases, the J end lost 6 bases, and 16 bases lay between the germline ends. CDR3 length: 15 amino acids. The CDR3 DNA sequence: TGTGCCAGCAGCTCATCCACGGCAGGGAGAAACATTCAGTACTTC. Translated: CASSSSTAGRNIQYF.

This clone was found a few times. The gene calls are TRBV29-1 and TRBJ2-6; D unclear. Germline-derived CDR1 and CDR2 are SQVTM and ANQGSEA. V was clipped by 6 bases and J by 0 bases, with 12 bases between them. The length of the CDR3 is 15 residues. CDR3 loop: CSVMDGFSGANVLTF. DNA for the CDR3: TGCAGCGTGATGGACGGGTTCTCTGGGGCCAACGTCCTGACTTTC. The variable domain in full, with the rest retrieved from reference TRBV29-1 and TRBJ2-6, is SAVISQKPSRDICQRGTSLTIQCQVDSQVTMMFWYRQQPGQSLTLIATANQGSEATYESGFVIDKFPISRPNLTFSTLTVSNMSPEDSSIYLCSVMDGFSGANVLTFGAGSRLTVL.

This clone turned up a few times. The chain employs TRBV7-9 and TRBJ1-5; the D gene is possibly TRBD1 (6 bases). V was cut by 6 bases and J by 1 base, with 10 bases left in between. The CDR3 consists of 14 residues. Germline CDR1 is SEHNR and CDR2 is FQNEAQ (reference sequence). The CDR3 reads CASRKQGSNQPQHF. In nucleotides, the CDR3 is TGTGCCAGCAGGAAACAGGGAAGCAATCAGCCCCAGCATTTT.

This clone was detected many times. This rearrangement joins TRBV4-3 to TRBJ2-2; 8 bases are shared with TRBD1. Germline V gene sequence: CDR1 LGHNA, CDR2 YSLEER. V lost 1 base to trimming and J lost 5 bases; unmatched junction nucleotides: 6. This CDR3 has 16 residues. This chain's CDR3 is CASSQVAGGYTGELFF. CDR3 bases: TGCGCCAGCAGCCAAGTGGCAGGGGGCTATACCGGGGAGCTGTTTTTT.

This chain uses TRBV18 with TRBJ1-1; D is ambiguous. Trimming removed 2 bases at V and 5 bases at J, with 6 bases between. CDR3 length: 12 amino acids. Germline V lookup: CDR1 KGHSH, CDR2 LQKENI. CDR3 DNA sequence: TGTGCCAGCTCACCAGATGGGACTGAAGCTTTCTTT. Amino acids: CASSPDGTEAFF.